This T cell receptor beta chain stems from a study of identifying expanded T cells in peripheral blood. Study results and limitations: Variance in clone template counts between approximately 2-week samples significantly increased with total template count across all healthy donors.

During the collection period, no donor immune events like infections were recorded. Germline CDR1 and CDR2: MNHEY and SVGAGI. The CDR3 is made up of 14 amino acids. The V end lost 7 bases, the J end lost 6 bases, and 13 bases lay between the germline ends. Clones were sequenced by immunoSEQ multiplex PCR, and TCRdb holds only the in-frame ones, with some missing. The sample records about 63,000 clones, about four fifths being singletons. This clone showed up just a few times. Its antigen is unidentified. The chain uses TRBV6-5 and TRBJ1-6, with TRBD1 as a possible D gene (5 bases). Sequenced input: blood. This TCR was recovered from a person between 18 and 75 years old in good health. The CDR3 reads CASKRDRVNSPLHF. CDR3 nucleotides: TGTGCCAGCAAACGAGACAGAGTTAATTCACCCCTCCACTTT.